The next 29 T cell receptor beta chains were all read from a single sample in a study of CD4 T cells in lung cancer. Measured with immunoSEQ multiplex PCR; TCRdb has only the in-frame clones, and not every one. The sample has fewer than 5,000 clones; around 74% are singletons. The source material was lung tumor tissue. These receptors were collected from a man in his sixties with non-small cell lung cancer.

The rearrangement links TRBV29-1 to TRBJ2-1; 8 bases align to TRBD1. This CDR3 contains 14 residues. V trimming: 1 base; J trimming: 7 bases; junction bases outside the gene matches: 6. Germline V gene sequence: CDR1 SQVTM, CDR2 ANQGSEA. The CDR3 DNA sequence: TGCAGCGTTGAAGGGCAGGGGGCCTGGAATGAGCAGTTCTTC. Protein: CSVEGQGAWNEQFF.

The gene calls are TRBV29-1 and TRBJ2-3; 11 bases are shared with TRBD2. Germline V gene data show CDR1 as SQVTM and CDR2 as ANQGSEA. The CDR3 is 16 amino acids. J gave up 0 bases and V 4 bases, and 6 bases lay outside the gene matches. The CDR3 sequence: CSVVPASGGSTDTQYF. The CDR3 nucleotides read TGCAGCGTTGTCCCAGCTAGCGGGGGGAGCACAGATACGCAGTATTTT.

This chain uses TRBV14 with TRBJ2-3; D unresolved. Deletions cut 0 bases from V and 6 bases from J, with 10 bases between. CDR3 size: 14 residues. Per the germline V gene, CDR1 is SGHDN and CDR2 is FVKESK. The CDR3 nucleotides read TGTGCCAGCAGCCAAGACAGAAAATGGGATACGCAGTATTTT. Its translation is CASSQDRKWDTQYF.

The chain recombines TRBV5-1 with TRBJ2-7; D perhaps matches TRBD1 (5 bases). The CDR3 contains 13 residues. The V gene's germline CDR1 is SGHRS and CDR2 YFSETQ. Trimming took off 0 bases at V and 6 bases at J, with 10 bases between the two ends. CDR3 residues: CASSLAGFSEQYF. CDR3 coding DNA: TGCGCCAGCAGCTTGGCAGGGTTCAGCGAGCAGTACTTC.

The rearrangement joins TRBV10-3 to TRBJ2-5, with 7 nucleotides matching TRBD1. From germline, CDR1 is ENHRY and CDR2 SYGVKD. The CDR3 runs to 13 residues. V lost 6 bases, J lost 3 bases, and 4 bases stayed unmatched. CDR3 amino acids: CAIRPGTEETQYF. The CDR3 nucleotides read TGTGCCATCAGACCCGGGACAGAAGAGACCCAGTACTTC.

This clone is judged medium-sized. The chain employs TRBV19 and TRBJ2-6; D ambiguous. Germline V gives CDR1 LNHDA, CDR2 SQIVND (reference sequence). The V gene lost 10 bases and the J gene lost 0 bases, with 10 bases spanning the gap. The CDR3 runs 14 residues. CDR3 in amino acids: CATGQFSGANVLTF. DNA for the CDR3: TGTGCCACTGGCCAGTTCTCTGGGGCCAACGTCCTGACTTTC.

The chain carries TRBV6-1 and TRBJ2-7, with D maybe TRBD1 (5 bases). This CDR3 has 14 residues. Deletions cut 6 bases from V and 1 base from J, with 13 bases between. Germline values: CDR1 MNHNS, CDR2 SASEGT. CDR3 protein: CASRATKGSYEQYV. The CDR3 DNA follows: TGTGCCAGCAGGGCTACGAAGGGGTCCTACGAGCAGTACGTC.

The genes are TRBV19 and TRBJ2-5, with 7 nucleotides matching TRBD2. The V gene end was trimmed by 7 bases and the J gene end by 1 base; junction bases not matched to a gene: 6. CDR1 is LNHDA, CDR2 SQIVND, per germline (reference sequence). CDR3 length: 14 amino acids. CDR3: CASNTPGGQETQYF. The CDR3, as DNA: TGTGCCAGTAATACCCCGGGAGGCCAAGAGACCCAGTACTTC.

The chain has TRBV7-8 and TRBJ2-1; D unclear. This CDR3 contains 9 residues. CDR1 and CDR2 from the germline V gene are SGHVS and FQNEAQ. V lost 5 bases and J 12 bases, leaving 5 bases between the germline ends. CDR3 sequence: CASSRAQFF. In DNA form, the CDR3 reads TGTGCCAGCAGCCGCGCGCAGTTCTTC.

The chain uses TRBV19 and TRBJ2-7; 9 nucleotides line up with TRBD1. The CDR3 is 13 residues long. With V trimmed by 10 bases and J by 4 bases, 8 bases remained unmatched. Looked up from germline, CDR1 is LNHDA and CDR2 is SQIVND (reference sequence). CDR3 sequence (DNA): TGTGCCACCCGGGACAGGGTGGAATACGAGCAGTACTTC. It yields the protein CATRDRVEYEQYF.

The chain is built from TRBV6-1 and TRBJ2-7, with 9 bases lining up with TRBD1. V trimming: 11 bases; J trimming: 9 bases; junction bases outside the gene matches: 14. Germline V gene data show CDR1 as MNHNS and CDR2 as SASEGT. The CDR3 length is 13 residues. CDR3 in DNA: TGTGCCTCTTTATCAACAGGGGGCATCGGGCAGTACTTC. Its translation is CASLSTGGIGQYF.

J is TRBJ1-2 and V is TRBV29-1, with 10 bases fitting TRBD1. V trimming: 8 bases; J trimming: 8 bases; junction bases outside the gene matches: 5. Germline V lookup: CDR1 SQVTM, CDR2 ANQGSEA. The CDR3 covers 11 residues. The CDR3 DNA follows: TGCAGCACGGGACAGGGGATCGGCTACACCTTC. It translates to CSTGQGIGYTF. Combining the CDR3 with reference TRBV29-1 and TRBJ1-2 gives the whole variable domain SAVISQKPSRDICQRGTSLTIQCQVDSQVTMMFWYRQQPGQSLTLIATANQGSEATYESGFVIDKFPISRPNLTFSTLTVSNMSPEDSSIYLCSTGQGIGYTFGSGTRLTVV.

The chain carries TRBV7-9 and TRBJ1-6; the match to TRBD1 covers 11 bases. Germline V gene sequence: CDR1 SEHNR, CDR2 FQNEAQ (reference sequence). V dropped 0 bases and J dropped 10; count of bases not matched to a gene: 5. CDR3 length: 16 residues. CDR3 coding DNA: TGTGCCAGCAGCTTAGCGGGACAGGGGGGAGGATCACCCCTCCACTTT. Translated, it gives CASSLAGQGGGSPLHF.

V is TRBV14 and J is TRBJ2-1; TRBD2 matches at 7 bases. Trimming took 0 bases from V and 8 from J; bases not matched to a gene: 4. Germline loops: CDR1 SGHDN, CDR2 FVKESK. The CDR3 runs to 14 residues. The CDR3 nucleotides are TGTGCCAGCAGCCAAGACGGCGGGAGCTATGAGCAGTTCTTC. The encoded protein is CASSQDGGSYEQFF.

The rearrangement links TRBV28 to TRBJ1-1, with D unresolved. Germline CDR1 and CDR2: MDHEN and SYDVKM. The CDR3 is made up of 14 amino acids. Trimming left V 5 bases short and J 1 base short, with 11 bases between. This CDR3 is CASSEVPRNTEAFF. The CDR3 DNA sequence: TGTGCCAGCAGTGAGGTCCCCCGGAACACTGAAGCTTTCTTT.

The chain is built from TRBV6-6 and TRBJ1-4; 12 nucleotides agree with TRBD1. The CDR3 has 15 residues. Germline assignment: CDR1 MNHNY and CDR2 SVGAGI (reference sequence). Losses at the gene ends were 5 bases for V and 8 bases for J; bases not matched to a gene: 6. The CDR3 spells CASSHGTGGEEKLFF. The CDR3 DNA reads TGTGCCAGCAGTCACGGGACAGGGGGCGAGGAAAAACTGTTTTTT.

In DNA, the CDR3 is TGTGCCAGCAGCTCACGGACAGGACCCTATGGCTACACCTTC. This encodes CASSSRTGPYGYTF. This chain joins TRBV9 and TRBJ1-2, with 7 bases aligning to TRBD1. Trimming at V came to 4 bases and at J to 4 bases, leaving 7 bases not matched to a gene. This CDR3 spans 14 amino acids. Germline loops: CDR1 SGDLS, CDR2 YYNGEE. Combining the CDR3 with reference TRBV9 and TRBJ1-2 gives the whole variable domain DSGVTQTPKHLITATGQRVTLRCSPRSGDLSVYWYQQSLDQGLQFLIQYYNGEERAKGNILERFSAQQFPDLHSELNLSSLELGDSALYFCASSSRTGPYGYTFGSGTRLTVV.

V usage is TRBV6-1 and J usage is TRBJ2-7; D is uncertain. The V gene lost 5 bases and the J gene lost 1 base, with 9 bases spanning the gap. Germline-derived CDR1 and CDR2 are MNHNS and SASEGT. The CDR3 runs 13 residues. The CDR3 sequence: CASSQQWSYEQYF. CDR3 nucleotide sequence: TGTGCCAGCAGTCAACAGTGGTCCTACGAGCAGTACTTC.

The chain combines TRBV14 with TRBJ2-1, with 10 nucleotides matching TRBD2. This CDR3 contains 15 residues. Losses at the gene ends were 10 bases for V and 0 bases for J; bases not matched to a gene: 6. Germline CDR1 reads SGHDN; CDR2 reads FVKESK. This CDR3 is CATITSGNSYNEQFF. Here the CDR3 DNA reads TGTGCCACGATAACTAGCGGGAACTCCTACAATGAGCAGTTCTTC.

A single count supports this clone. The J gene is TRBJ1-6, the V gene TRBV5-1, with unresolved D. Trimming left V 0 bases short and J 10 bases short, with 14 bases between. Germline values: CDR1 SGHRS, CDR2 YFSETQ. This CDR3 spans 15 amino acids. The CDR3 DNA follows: TGCGCCAGCAGCTTGGTGGGTGAAACGGGATCACCCCTCCACTTT. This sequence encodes CASSLVGETGSPLHF.

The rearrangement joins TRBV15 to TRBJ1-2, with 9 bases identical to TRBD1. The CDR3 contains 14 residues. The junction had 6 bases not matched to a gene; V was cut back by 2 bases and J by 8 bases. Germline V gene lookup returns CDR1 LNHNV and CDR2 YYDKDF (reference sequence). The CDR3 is CATSRSRTGEGYTF. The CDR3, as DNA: TGTGCCACCAGCAGATCCCGGACAGGGGAGGGCTACACCTTC. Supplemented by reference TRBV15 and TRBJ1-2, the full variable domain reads DAMVIQNPRYQVTQFGKPVTLSCSQTLNHNVMYWYQQKSSQAPKLLFHYYDKDFNNEADTPDNFQSRRPNTSFCFLDIRSPGLGDTAMYLCATSRSRTGEGYTFGSGTRLTVV.

The CDR3 region is CSVGGSGRSGNTIYF. As DNA, the CDR3 is TGCAGCGTTGGAGGGTCGGGAAGGAGCGGAAACACCATATATTTT. This sequence joins TRBV29-1 and TRBJ1-3, with unresolved D. Trimming removed 4 bases from V and 4 bases from J, with 17 bases in between. The V gene's germline CDR1 is SQVTM and CDR2 ANQGSEA. The CDR3 has 15 amino acids. The full variable domain, with the rest looked up from reference TRBV29-1 and TRBJ1-3, is SAVISQKPSRDICQRGTSLTIQCQVDSQVTMMFWYRQQPGQSLTLIATANQGSEATYESGFVIDKFPISRPNLTFSTLTVSNMSPEDSSIYLCSVGGSGRSGNTIYFGEGSWLTVV.

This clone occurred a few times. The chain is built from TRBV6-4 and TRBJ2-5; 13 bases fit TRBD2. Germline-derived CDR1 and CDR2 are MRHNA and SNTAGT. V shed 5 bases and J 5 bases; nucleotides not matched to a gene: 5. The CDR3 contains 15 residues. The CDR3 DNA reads TGTGCCAGCAGTCGGACTAGCGGGAGCACCGAGACCCAGTACTTC. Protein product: CASSRTSGSTETQYF.

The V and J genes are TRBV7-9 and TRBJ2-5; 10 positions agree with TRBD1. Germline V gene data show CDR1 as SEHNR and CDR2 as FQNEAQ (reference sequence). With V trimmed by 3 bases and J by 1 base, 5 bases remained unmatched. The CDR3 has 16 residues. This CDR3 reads CASSFRDRGTQETQYF. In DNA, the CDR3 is TGTGCCAGCAGCTTTAGGGACAGGGGCACCCAAGAGACCCAGTACTTC.

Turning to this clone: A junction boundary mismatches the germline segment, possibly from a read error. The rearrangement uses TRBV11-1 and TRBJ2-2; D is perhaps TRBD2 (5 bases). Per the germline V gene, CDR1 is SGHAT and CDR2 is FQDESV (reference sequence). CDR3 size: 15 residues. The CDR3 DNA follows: TGTGCCAGCAGCCTAGTAGCCCTTAACACCGGGAAGCTGTTTTTT. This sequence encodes CASSLVALNTGKLFF.

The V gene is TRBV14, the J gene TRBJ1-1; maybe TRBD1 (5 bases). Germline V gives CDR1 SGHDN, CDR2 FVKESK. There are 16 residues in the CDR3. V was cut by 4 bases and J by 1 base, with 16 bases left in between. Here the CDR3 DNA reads TGTGCCAGCAGCCTCCTTAAGGGACTCGGGAACACTGAAGCTTTCTTT. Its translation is CASSLLKGLGNTEAFF. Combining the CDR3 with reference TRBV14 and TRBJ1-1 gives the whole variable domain EAGVTQFPSHSVIEKGQTVTLRCDPISGHDNLYWYRRVMGKEIKFLLHFVKESKQDESGMPNNRFLAERTGGTYSTLKVQPAELEDSGVYFCASSLLKGLGNTEAFFGQGTRLTVV.

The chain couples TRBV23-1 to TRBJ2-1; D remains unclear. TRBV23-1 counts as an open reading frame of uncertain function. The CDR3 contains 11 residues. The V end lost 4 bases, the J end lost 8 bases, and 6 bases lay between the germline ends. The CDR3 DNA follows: TGCGCCAGCAGTCTTTGCGATGAGCAGTTCTTC. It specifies CASSLCDEQFF.

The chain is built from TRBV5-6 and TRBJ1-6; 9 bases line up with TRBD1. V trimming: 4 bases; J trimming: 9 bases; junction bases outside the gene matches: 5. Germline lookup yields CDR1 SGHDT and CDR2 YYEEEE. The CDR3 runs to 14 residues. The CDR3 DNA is TGTGCCAGCAGCGCGGGACAGGGCCCTTCACCCCTCCACTTT. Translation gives CASSAGQGPSPLHF.

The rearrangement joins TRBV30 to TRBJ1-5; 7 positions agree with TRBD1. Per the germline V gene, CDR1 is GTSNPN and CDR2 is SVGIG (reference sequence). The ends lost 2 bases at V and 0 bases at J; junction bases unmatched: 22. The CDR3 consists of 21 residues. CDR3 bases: TGTGCCTGGAGTCCATTTACAGGGGAATTTATCGATCGTCATAGCAATCAGCCCCAGCATTTT. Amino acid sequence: CAWSPFTGEFIDRHSNQPQHF.